The next 32 T cell receptor beta chains were all read from a single sample in a study of T-cell memory formation after mild COVID-19. MiXCR was run by TCRdb on the 5' RACE reads, yielding one entry per CDR3 protein. This sample has approximately 190,000 distinct CDR3 sequences; roughly 18% occur once, and the top ten carry 2.4%. Sequencing was performed on PBMCs or a T cell subset sorted from them (not recorded which). The receptors shown here come from an adult woman who had mild COVID-19 (a few samples of this study predate the infection). Cell type and time point are not known.

The sample holds many counts of this clonotype. This chain uses TRBV4-1 with TRBJ1-6; D might be TRBD1 (5 bases). CDR3 length: 15 residues. Germline CDR1 reads MGHRA; CDR2 reads YSYEKL. With 6 bases removed from V and 9 bases from J, the gap between germline ends came to 18 bases. The CDR3 DNA reads as TGCGCCAGCAGGCTTGCAGACGGTGGGGGTTCACCCCTCCACTTT. Its protein is CASRLADGGGSPLHF.

This sequence joins TRBV29-1 and TRBJ1-2; TRBD1 aligns across 7 bases. CDR3 length: 11 amino acids. The trim removed 7 bases at V and 8 bases at J, leaving 7 bases unmatched. Germline loops: CDR1 SQVTM, CDR2 ANQGSEA. CDR3 sequence: CSARQGYGYTF. The DNA of the CDR3 is TGCAGCGCTAGACAGGGCTACGGCTACACCTTC.

Turning to this clonotype: The junction and the germline gene differ at one end; a read error may be behind it. V and J are TRBV15 and TRBJ1-5; D gene ambiguous. From germline, CDR1 is LNHNV and CDR2 YYDKDF (reference sequence). The CDR3 spans 14 residues. CDR3 loop: CATSVGVAGQAQHF. The CDR3 DNA sequence: TGTGCCACCTCGGTGGGTGTGGCGGGTCAGGCCCAGCATTTT.

The V and J genes are TRBV7-3 and TRBJ1-1; D may be TRBD1 (5 bases). Per germline, CDR1 SGHTA and CDR2 FQGTGA. V lost 6 bases to trimming and J lost 4 bases, with 18 bases between them. There are 15 residues in the CDR3. For the CDR3, the DNA is TGTGCCAGCAGGCCCCCCGGGACGAGACGCACTGAAGCTTTCTTT. Amino acid sequence: CASRPPGTRRTEAFF.

This clonotype was seen a few times. J is TRBJ2-6 and V is TRBV24-1, with D unclear. CDR1 is KGHDR, CDR2 SFDVKD, per germline. The CDR3 is made up of 18 amino acids. Between the trimmed V and J ends, which lost 2 bases and 0 bases, there was a span of 13 bases. The CDR3 DNA is TGTGCCACCAGTGATTCCAGAGGACCTAACTCTGGGGCCAACGTCCTGACTTTC. It is translated as CATSDSRGPNSGANVLTF.

The chain uses TRBV10-3 and TRBJ1-1; 8 positions match TRBD1. V gave up 5 bases and J gave up 1 base; unmatched junction bases: 6. Germline-derived CDR1 and CDR2 are ENHRY and SYGVKD. This CDR3 has 15 amino acids. CDR3 nucleotide sequence: TGTGCCATCAGTATTCAGGGGGCGCGGAACACTGAAGCTTTCTTT. Its protein is CAISIQGARNTEAFF.

The rearrangement joins TRBV7-9 to TRBJ2-2; D remains ambiguous. Germline V CDR1 and CDR2: SEHNR, FQNEAQ (reference sequence). The length of the CDR3 is 13 residues. Trimming removed 1 base from V and 6 bases from J, with 6 bases in between. CDR3: CASSLEVPGELFF. DNA for the CDR3: TGTGCCAGCAGCTTAGAGGTCCCCGGGGAGCTGTTTTTT. Drawing the rest from reference TRBV7-9 and TRBJ2-2, the complete variable domain is DTGVSQNPRHKITKRGQNVTFRCDPISEHNRLYWYRQTLGQGPEFLTYFQNEAQLEKSRLLSDRFSAERPKGSFSTLEIQRTEQGDSAMYLCASSLEVPGELFFGEGSRLTVL.

This clonotype occurred a few times. The rearrangement uses TRBV12-3 or TRBV12-4 and TRBJ1-2; possible D gene TRBD1, 6 bases. The CDR3 is made up of 14 amino acids. The V gene lost 3 bases and the J gene lost 2 bases, with 10 bases spanning the gap. In nucleotides, the CDR3 is TGTGCCAGCAGTTTGGGCAGGGGAAACTATGGCTACACCTTC. It specifies CASSLGRGNYGYTF.

This clonotype was counted only a few times. This chain connects TRBV12-3 or TRBV12-4 to TRBJ2-7, with TRBD2 matching over 13 bases. Trimming cost V 8 bases and J 2 bases; bases outside gene matches: 6. The CDR3 sequence is 15 residues long. CDR3 amino acids: CASRVGLAGTYEQYF. CDR3 coding DNA: TGTGCCAGCCGAGTGGGACTAGCGGGAACCTACGAGCAGTACTTC.

At least ten counts were recorded for this clonotype. The chain couples TRBV7-6 to TRBJ1-5; D gene unclear. The CDR3 contains 13 residues. The germline CDR1 and CDR2 sequences are SGHVS and FNYEAQ. Between the trimmed V and J ends, which lost 1 base and 6 bases, there was a span of 7 bases. DNA of the CDR3: TGTGCCAGCAGCTTAGTCTCTGGTCAGCCCCAGCATTTT. Translation: CASSLVSGQPQHF.

The chain has TRBV2 and TRBJ1-1; TRBD1 matches 7 bases. CDR3 size: 15 residues. Germline CDR1 SNHLY, CDR2 FYNNEI. Losses at the gene ends were 7 bases for V and 5 bases for J; bases not matched to a gene: 13. The CDR3 DNA reads as TGTGCCAGCACTGTGAACGGGGGCAGGGGGACTGAAGCTTTCTTT. It specifies CASTVNGGRGTEAFF. Complete variable domain (other parts from reference TRBV2 and TRBJ1-1): EPEVTQTPSHQVTQMGQEVILRCVPISNHLYFYWYRQILGQKVEFLVSFYNNEISEKSEIFDDQFSVERPDGSNFTLKIRSTKLEDSAMYFCASTVNGGRGTEAFFGQGTRLTVV.

This clonotype was recorded a few times. The V call is TRBV7-2, the J call TRBJ2-1, with unresolved D. The CDR3 consists of 14 residues. With 2 bases removed from V and 5 bases from J, the gap between germline ends came to 10 bases. CDR1 and CDR2 (germline): SGHTA, FQGNSA. CDR3 residues: CASSLSRAHNEQFF. The CDR3 nucleotides read TGTGCCAGCAGCTTAAGTAGAGCTCACAATGAGCAGTTCTTC.

The chain carries TRBV5-1 and TRBJ1-4, with D perhaps matching TRBD1 (5 bases). Trimming removed 0 bases at V and 2 bases at J, with 8 bases between. The germline gives CDR1 SGHRS, CDR2 YFSETQ. CDR3 size: 15 residues. CDR3 DNA sequence: TGCGCCAGCAGCTTGGGGTCAGGGACTAATGAAAAACTGTTTTTT. It is translated as CASSLGSGTNEKLFF.

CDR3 DNA sequence: TGTGCCGGGAGGACGAGCGGGAACAGATACGAGCAGTACTTC. Translating it yields CAGRTSGNRYEQYF. V is TRBV2 and J is TRBJ2-7; TRBD2 matches 7 bases. V shed 11 bases, J shed 4 bases, and the junction held 14 bases outside the gene matches. Germline assignment: CDR1 SNHLY and CDR2 FYNNEI. The CDR3 loop spans 14 amino acids.

The chain combines TRBV5-1 with TRBJ2-2; D not certain. Germline CDR1 reads SGHRS; CDR2 reads YFSETQ. V lost 4 bases and J lost 4, with 2 bases in between. This CDR3 is built from 11 residues. The CDR3 DNA follows: TGCGCCAGCAGCGGCACCGGGGAGCTGTTTTTT. Amino acids: CASSGTGELFF.

This clonotype turned up a few times. The V and J genes are TRBV18 and TRBJ2-4; D not certain. CDR1 and CDR2 (germline): KGHSH, LQKENI. V lost 1 base and J lost 7, with 14 bases in between. This CDR3 has 15 amino acids. As DNA, the CDR3 is TGTGCCAGCTCACCACGTCCCAGTTCTCGGAACATTCAGTACTTC. Translating it yields CASSPRPSSRNIQYF.

This clonotype was recorded at least ten times. The chain joins TRBV5-1 to TRBJ1-3; D is ambiguous. Deletions cut 4 bases from V and 0 bases from J, with 11 bases between. This CDR3 comprises 15 residues. CDR1 SGHRS and CDR2 YFSETQ come from the germline V gene. CDR3 sequence (DNA): TGCGCCAGCAGCCTCGCCGGCAGCTCTGGAAACACCATATATTTT. It codes for CASSLAGSSGNTIYF.

The sample holds a few counts of this clonotype. This chain links TRBV5-5 with TRBJ2-5; 11 nucleotides agree with TRBD2. The CDR3 spans 15 residues. V lost 6 bases and J lost 1; bases outside the gene matches: 5. CDR1 is SGHKS, CDR2 YYEKEE, per germline (reference sequence). The CDR3 loop is CASTRLAGFQETQYF. CDR3 bases: TGTGCCAGCACCCGACTAGCGGGGTTCCAAGAGACCCAGTACTTC.

In this sample, this clonotype turned up a few times. The CDR3 DNA reads TGTGCCAGCAGCTTCAGGGGGGACAGGGATCATACGCAGTATTTT. This gives the protein CASSFRGDRDHTQYF. V usage is TRBV11-3 and J usage is TRBJ2-3; 9 positions agree with TRBD1. V gave up 3 bases and J gave up 7 bases; unmatched junction bases: 8. Germline-derived CDR1 and CDR2 are SGHNT and YENEEA. The CDR3 covers 15 residues. Full variable domain (outside the CDR3, taken from reference TRBV11-3 and TRBJ2-3): EAGVVQSPRYKIIEKKQPVAFWCNPISGHNTLYWYLQNLGQGPELLIRYENEEAVDDSQLPKDRFSAERLKGVDSTLKIQPAELGDSAVYLCASSFRGDRDHTQYFGPGTRLTVL.

The table lists this clonotype with many counts. This sequence joins TRBV12-3 or TRBV12-4 and TRBJ2-7; 9 bases agree with TRBD1. The CDR3 has 14 residues. The trim removed 5 bases at V and 3 bases at J, leaving 5 bases unmatched. The chain's CDR3 is CASSPRQGGYEQYF. In nucleotides, the CDR3 is TGTGCCAGCAGTCCTCGACAGGGGGGCTACGAGCAGTACTTC.

The gene calls are TRBV20-1 and TRBJ2-5; 9 bases are a match to TRBD2. This CDR3 has 14 amino acids. V gave up 8 bases and J gave up 3 bases; unmatched junction bases: 10. The germline V gene encodes CDR1 DFQATT and CDR2 SNEGSKA (reference sequence). CDR3 sequence reads: CSTDGVAGEETQYF. In nucleotides, the CDR3 is TGCAGTACGGATGGGGTAGCGGGGGAAGAGACCCAGTACTTC.

This clonotype was counted a few times. The chain links TRBV6-5 to TRBJ1-1, with no clear D. The CDR3 runs to 16 residues. Trimming left V 0 bases short and J 0 bases short, with 11 bases between. Per germline, CDR1 MNHEY and CDR2 SVGAGI. CDR3 in amino acids: CASSYSSFSLNTEAFF. The CDR3 DNA is TGTGCCAGCAGTTACTCGTCCTTCTCTTTGAACACTGAAGCTTTCTTT.

This clonotype was counted between two and nine times. CDR3 in amino acids: CSARVDRVGTEAFF. In DNA form, the CDR3 reads TGCAGTGCTAGAGTCGACAGGGTTGGAACTGAAGCTTTCTTT. The chain recombines TRBV20-1 with TRBJ1-1, with 7 bases lining up with TRBD1. CDR3 length: 14 residues. The trim removed 1 base at V and 5 bases at J, leaving 7 bases unmatched. Germline CDR1 and CDR2: DFQATT and SNEGSKA (reference sequence).

This clonotype was observed a handful of times. This sequence joins TRBV7-3 and TRBJ1-2, with D possibly being TRBD1 (6 bases). Germline V lookup: CDR1 SGHTA, CDR2 FQGTGA. The CDR3 has 13 residues. V lost 5 bases to trimming and J lost 4 bases, with 11 bases between them. The CDR3 nucleotides are TGTGCCAGCAGCAAAGGGGGTGGCTATGGCTACACCTTC. Its translation is CASSKGGGYGYTF.

This rearrangement joins TRBV7-9 to TRBJ2-2; possible D gene TRBD2, 6 bases. The CDR3 runs to 14 residues. Per the germline V gene, CDR1 is SEHNR and CDR2 is FQNEAQ (reference sequence). V lost 3 bases and J lost 4, with 9 bases in between. The CDR3 nucleotides read TGTGCCAGCAGCTTGTTCGGGGGCACCGGGGAGCTGTTTTTT. This gives the protein CASSLFGGTGELFF.

V and J are TRBV24-1 and TRBJ2-3, with 10 bases matching TRBD2. Per germline, CDR1 KGHDR and CDR2 SFDVKD. This CDR3 region has 18 residues. The V gene end was trimmed by 5 bases and the J gene end by 4 bases; junction bases not matched to a gene: 14. The CDR3 protein is CATSVLGSSGRPSDTQYF. In DNA form, the CDR3 reads TGTGCCACCAGTGTCCTAGGGAGTAGCGGGAGGCCATCAGATACGCAGTATTTT.

This clonotype has a handful of counts. The chain has TRBV6-2 or TRBV6-3 and TRBJ1-4; no clear D. The CDR3 loop spans 12 amino acids. Trimming stripped 5 bases from V and 0 bases from J, with 1 base between. Germline V gives CDR1 MNHEY, CDR2 SVGEGT. CDR3 protein: CASSATNEKLFF. The CDR3 coding sequence is TGTGCCAGCAGTGCAACTAATGAAAAACTGTTTTTT.

This clonotype was detected only a few times. The gene calls are TRBV6-2 or TRBV6-3 and TRBJ1-1, with D uncertain. Germline V gene data show CDR1 as MNHEY and CDR2 as SVGEGT. The CDR3 contains 12 residues. Between the trimmed V and J ends, which lost 5 bases and 7 bases, there was a span of 11 bases. As DNA, the CDR3 is TGTGCCAGCAGTAATACCCCACGTGAAGCTTTCTTT. This encodes CASSNTPREAFF.

The chain employs TRBV7-2 and TRBJ2-1, with D unclear. There are 12 residues in the CDR3. V lost 5 bases and J 9 bases, leaving 11 bases between the germline ends. CDR1 and CDR2 from the germline V gene are SGHTA and FQGNSA. The CDR3 DNA is TGTGCCAGCAGCCCCCCCCTGGGTGAGCAGTTCTTC. It codes for CASSPPLGEQFF.

The chain is built from TRBV7-2 and TRBJ1-6; TRBD1 matches 7 bases. Germline CDR1 reads SGHTA; CDR2 reads FQGNSA. CDR3 length: 15 amino acids. The V segment lost 5 bases and the J segment 5 bases; nucleotides outside the gene matches: 6. DNA of the CDR3: TGTGCCAGCAGCCACCGGGACAGTCATAATTCACCCCTCCACTTT. Its translation: CASSHRDSHNSPLHF.

The chain carries TRBV3-1 and TRBJ1-3; the D is unclear. V lost 5 bases and J lost 0, with 8 bases in between. Germline loops: CDR1 LGHDT, CDR2 YNNKEL (reference sequence). This CDR3 spans 14 amino acids. The CDR3 region has the DNA TGTGCCAGCAGCTCTGCCCCCTCTGGAAACACCATATATTTT. This codes for CASSSAPSGNTIYF. Variable domain in full (rest from reference TRBV3-1 and TRBJ1-3): DTAVSQTPKYLVTQMGNDKSIKCEQNLGHDTMYWYKQDSKKFLKIMFSYNNKELIINETVPNRFSPKSPDKAHLNLHINSLELGDSAVYFCASSSAPSGNTIYFGEGSWLTVV.

The chain is built from TRBV7-8 and TRBJ1-4; no clear D gene. In germline, CDR1 is SGHVS, CDR2 FQNEAQ. The CDR3 runs 16 residues. Trimming took 0 bases from V and 2 from J, leaving 10 bases between them. CDR3 sequence (DNA): TGTGCCAGCAGCTTAGCGCGGTTTGGGACTAATGAAAAACTGTTTTTT. Its protein product is CASSLARFGTNEKLFF.